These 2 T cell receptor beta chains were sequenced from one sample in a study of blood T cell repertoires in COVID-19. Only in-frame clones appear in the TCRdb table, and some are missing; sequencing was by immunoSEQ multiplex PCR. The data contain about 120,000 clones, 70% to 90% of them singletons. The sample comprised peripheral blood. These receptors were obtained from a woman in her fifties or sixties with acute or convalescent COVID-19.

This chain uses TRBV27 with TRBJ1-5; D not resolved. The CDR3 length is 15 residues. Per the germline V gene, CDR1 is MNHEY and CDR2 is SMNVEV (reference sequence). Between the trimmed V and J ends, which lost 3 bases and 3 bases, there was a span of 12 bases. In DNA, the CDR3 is TGTGCCAGCAGTTTTACCGGGTCCCTCAATCAGCCCCAGCATTTT. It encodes CASSFTGSLNQPQHF.

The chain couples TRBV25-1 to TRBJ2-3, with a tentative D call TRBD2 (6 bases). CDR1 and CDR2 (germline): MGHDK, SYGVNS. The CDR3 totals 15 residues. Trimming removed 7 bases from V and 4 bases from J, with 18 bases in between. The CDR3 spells CASTSLGRGPDTQYF. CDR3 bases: TGTGCCAGCACCTCCCTCGGGAGAGGGCCAGATACGCAGTATTTT. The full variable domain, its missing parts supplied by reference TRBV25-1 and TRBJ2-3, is EADIYQTPRYLVIGTGKKITLECSQTMGHDKMYWYQQDPGMELHLIHYSYGVNSTEKGDLSSESTVSRIRTEHFPLTLESARPSHTSQYLCASTSLGRGPDTQYFGPGTRLTVL.